This T cell receptor (beta chain) was captured by sequencing in a study of blood T cell repertoires in COVID-19. Some clones are missing from TCRdb's copy, which holds only in-frame ones; the method was immunoSEQ multiplex PCR. The sample lists around 320,000 clones, 89% seen once, with under 3% in the top ten. Individuals aged 18 to 89 years were recruited from approximately 22 US areas. Losses at the gene ends were 2 bases for V and 4 bases for J; bases not matched to a gene: 7. The CDR3 is made up of 15 amino acids. Germline lookup yields CDR1 KGHSH and CDR2 LQKENI. The sequenced sample consisted of PBMCs or T cells enriched from blood (not recorded which). The chain links TRBV18 to TRBJ1-2, with 7 bases fitting TRBD1. The receptor was derived from a woman in her forties or fifties who had been exposed to COVID-19. The CDR3 DNA reads TGTGCCAGCTCACCAGATGTCACAGGGGTCTATGGCTACACCTTC. Protein: CASSPDVTGVYGYTF.